The clone carrying this T cell receptor beta chain has a count of ten or more. Within the sample, other DNA sequences also encode this same CDR3. Via MiXCR, TCRdb re-called the PCR reads. The table has about 93,000 clones, about 9.1% seen once. Germline CDR1 and CDR2: SGHNT and YYREEE (reference sequence). Trimming took off 4 bases at V and 4 bases at J, with 14 bases between the two ends. The CDR3 loop spans 14 amino acids. Thyroid surgery was performed in patients who had received no treatment beforehand. The sample belongs to a study of metastatic and nonmetastatic thyroid tumors. The sample taken for sequencing was blood. The sequence was collected from a female donor with papillary thyroid cancer or a benign thyroid nodule (not recorded which). Some clones in this sample may be carry-over from other donors' samples. The chain joins TRBV5-4 to TRBJ1-2; D perhaps matches TRBD1 (5 bases). This CDR3 reads CASSGPGTAYGYTF. Written as DNA, the CDR3 is TGTGCCAGCAGCGGACCCGGGACGGCCTATGGCTACACCTTC.